This record concerns one TCR beta chain sequence. It has no known antigen specificity. Base quality data are lacking; no much larger clone is found one base away. TCRbeta CDR3 regions were amplified from genomic DNA by means of the immunoSEQ Assay, a bias-controlled multiplex PCR. The original methods were these. The number of nucleated cells in each sample was estimated by amplification of reference gene primers within the assay. To quantify the absolute abundance of each unique TCRbeta CDR3 rearrangement, sequence reads were collapsed and filtered. For each sample, productive Simpson clonality was calculated by taking the square root of Simpson's diversity index across productive rearrangements. Sourced from immuneACCESS, this table was stored by TCRdb with only in-frame sequences that have V and J called. A share of the clones is absent; for the studies checked, an unresolved V gene accounts for under half, and the remainder has no known explanation. V, J and clone size are those of that table, while D and trimming were read from the DNA. The sample table records about 240,000 clones; 86% of these occur just once. Around an eighth of the sample is taken by the ten largest.

The data were obtained in a study of blood T cell repertoires in COVID-19 (dated by TCRdb to the early 2020s). Regarding the study in general: Samples from collaborators originated in the United States, Italy and Spain and spanned both the acute and convalescent phases of COVID-19. The prospective study material was composed of cDNA or gDNA derived from T cells, B-cell-depleted T cells, or PBMCs. The dataset comprised deeply sampled blood TCRbeta repertoires from subjects exposed to, actively infected with, or recovered from COVID-19. The repertoires were made available in a free public database intended to serve as a resource for research on the immune response to SARS-CoV-2. The samples were drawn from the first 160 participants of the ongoing ImmuneRACE study and from under 1,500 subjects provided by 6 global collaborators. The sample metadata nearly always contained a de-identified subject ID, COVID-19 status, age in years and sex. Where available, HLA class I and class II types were taken from metadata supplied by the sample provider and were not determined by assay-based typing.

The germline V and J ends show losses of 6 bases and 0 bases respectively, and no gene match explains 16 bases of the junction. From the germline V gene (reference sequence), CDR1 is SEHNR and CDR2 is FQNEAQ. Spanning cysteine to phenylalanine, the CDR3 consists of 19 amino acids. The entry retains the CDR3 DNA only, 57 bases that are in frame from base 1. Overall study results and their limits: The quantity of clinical and demographic metadata differed by source and by participant and was supplied without curation.

The collaborating institutions used their own protocols to collect whole blood in K2EDTA tubes. Collaborator samples were shipped for TCRbeta analysis as frozen whole blood, isolated PBMCs, or DNA extracted from either sample type. The rearranged segments are TRBV7-9 and TRBJ1-2; TRBD1 fits 10 bases in the junction. The source material was peripheral blood. The sequence was obtained from an elderly man with acute or convalescent COVID-19. The DNA reads TGTGCCAGCAGTCCCATGACAGGGGGCGCGGAGGGAGCTAACTATGGCTACACCTTC. It encodes CASSPMTGGAEGANYGYTF.